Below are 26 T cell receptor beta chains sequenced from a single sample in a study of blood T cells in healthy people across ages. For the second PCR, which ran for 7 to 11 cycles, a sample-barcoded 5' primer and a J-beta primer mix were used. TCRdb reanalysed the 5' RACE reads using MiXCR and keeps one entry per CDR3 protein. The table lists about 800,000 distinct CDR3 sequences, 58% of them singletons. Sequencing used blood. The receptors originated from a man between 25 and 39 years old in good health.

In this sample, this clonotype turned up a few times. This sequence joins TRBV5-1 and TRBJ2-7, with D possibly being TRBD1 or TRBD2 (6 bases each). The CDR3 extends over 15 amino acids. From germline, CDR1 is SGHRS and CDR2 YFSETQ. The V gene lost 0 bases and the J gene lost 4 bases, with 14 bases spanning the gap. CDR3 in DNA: TGCGCCAGCAGCTTGGGAAGGGGGGACCTTTACGAGCAGTACTTC. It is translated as CASSLGRGDLYEQYF.

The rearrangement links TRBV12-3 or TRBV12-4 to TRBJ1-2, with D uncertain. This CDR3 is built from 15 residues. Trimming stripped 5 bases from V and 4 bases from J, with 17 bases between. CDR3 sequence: CASSIDAHAAYGYTF. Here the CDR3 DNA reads TGTGCCAGCAGTATTGATGCCCACGCGGCCTATGGCTACACCTTC.

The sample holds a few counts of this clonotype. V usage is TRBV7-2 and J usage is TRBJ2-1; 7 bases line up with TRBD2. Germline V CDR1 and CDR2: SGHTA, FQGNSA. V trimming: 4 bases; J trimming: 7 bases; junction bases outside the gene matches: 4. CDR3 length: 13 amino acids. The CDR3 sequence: CASSSNGGNEQFF. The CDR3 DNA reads TGTGCCAGCAGCTCGAACGGGGGGAATGAGCAGTTCTTC.

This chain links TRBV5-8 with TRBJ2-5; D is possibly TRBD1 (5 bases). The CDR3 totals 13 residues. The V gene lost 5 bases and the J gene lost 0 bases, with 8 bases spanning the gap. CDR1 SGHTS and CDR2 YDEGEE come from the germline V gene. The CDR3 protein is CASRPDNQETQYF. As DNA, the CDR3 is TGTGCCAGCAGGCCGGACAACCAAGAGACCCAGTACTTC.

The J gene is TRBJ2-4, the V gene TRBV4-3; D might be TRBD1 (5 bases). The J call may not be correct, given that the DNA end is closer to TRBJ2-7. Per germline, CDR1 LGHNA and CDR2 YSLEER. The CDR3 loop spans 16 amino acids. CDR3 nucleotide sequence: TGCGCCAGCAGCCAAGATTTTCCAGACAGTTTAGGCGAGCAGTACTTC. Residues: CASSQDFPDSLGEQYF.

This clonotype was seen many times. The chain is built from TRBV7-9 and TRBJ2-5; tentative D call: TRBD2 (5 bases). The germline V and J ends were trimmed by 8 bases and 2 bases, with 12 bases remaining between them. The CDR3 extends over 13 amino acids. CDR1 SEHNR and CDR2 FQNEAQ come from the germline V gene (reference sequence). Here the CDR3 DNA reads TGTGCCAGCGCCCCGCGGGCTCAAGAGACCCAGTACTTC. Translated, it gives CASAPRAQETQYF.

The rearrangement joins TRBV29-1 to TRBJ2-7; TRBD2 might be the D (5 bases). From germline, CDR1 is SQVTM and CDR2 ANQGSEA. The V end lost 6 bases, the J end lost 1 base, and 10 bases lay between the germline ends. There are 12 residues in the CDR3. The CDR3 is CSVPGGSYEQYF. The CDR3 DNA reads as TGCAGCGTCCCTGGAGGTTCCTACGAGCAGTACTTC.

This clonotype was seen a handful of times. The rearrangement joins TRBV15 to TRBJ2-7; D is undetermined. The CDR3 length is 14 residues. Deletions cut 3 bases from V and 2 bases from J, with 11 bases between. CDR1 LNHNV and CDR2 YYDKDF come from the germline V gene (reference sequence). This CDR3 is CATSRGGLTYEQYF. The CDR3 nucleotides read TGTGCCACCAGCAGGGGTGGGCTGACCTACGAGCAGTACTTC.

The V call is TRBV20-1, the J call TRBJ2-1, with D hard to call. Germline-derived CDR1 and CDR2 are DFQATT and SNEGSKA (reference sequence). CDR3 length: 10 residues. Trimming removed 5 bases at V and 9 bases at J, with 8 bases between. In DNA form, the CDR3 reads TGCAGTGCTGGGCAGCGTGAGCAGTTCTTC. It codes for CSAGQREQFF.

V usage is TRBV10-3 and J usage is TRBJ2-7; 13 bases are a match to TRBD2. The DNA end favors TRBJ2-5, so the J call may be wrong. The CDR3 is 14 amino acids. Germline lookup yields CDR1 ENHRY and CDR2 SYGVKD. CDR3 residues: CAIRGLAGVETQYF. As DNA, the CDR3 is TGTGCCATCAGAGGACTAGCGGGGGTAGAGACCCAGTACTTC.

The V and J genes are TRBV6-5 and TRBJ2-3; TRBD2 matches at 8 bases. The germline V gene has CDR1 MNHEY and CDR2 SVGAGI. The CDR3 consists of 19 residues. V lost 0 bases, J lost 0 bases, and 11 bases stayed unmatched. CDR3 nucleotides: TGTGCCAGCAGTTACTCGACACGCGGGGGGACGGACAGCACAGATACGCAGTATTTT. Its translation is CASSYSTRGGTDSTDTQYF.

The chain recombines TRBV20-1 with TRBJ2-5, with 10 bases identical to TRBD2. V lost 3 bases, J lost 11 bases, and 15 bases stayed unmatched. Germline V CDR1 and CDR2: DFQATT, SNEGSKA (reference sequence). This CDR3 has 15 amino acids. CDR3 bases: TGCAGTGCTAGCGGTCCGGGACTAGCGTTCAATGAGCAGTACTTC. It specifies CSASGPGLAFNEQYF.

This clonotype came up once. In DNA, the CDR3 is TGTGCCAGCAGTTACTCCCGCAGGCACACAGATACGCAGTATTTT. Encoded protein: CASSYSRRHTDTQYF. The chain is built from TRBV6-2 or TRBV6-3 and TRBJ2-3; D is uncertain. Trimming shortened V by 0 bases and J by 2 bases, and 9 bases separated the two germline ends. The CDR3 has 15 residues. Germline CDR1 is MNHEY and CDR2 is SVGEGT.

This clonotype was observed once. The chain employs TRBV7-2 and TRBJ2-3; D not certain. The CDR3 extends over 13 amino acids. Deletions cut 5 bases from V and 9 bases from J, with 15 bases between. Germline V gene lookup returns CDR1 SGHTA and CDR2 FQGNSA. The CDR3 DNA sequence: TGTGCCAGCAGCCCTGAGTCCGTGGGGACGCAGTATTTT. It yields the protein CASSPESVGTQYF.

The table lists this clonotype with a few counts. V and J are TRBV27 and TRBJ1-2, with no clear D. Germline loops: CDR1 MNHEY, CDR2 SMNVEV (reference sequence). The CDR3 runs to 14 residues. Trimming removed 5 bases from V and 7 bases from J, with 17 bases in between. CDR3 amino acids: CASSDLTKGSGYTF. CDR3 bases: TGTGCCAGCAGTGATCTCACCAAAGGTAGTGGCTACACCTTC.

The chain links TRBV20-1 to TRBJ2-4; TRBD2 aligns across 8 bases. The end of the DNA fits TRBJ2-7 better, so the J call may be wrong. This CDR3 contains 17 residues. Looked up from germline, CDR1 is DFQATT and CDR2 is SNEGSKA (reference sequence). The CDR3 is CSARVPRVVAGTYEQYF. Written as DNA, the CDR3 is TGCAGTGCTAGAGTCCCCCGGGTGGTAGCGGGGACCTACGAGCAGTACTTC.

The CDR3 is CASSSPLGEQFF. The CDR3, as DNA: TGTGCCAGCAGTTCCCCTTTGGGCGAGCAGTTCTTC. The chain has TRBV7-3 and TRBJ2-1; D not certain. CDR3 length: 12 residues. The germline V gene encodes CDR1 SGHTA and CDR2 FQGTGA. Between the trimmed V and J ends, which lost 6 bases and 10 bases, there was a span of 13 bases.

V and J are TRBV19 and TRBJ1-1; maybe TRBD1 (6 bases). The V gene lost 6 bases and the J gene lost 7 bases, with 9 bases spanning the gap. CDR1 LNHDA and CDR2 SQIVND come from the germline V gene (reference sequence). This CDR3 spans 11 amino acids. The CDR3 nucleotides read TGTGCCAGTAGAGAGGGGGGTGAAGCTTTCTTT. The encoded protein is CASREGGEAFF.

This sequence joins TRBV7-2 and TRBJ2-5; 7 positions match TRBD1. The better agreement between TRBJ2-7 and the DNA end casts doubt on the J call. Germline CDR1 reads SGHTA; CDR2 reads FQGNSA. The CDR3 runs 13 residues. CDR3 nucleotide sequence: TGTGCCAGCAGCCACACAGGGGCGGGCGAGCAGTACTTC. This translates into CASSHTGAGEQYF.

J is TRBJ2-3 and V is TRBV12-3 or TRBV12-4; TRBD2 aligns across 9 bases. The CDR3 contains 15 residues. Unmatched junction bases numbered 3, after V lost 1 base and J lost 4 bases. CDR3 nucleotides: TGTGCCAGCAGTTTAGGCGGGGGGGTGCCAGATACGCAGTATTTT. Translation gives CASSLGGGVPDTQYF.

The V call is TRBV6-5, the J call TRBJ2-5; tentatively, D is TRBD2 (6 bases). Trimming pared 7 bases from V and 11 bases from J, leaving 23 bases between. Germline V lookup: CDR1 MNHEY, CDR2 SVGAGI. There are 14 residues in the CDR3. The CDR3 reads CASTEQEGRSPQYF. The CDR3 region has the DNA TGTGCCAGCACCGAACAGGAGGGGAGATCACCTCAGTACTTC.

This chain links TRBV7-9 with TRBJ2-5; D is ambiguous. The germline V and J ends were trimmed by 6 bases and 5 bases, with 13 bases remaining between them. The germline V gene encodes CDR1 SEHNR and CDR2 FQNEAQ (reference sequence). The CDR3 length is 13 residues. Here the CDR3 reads CASSLSPLETQYF. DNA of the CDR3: TGTGCCAGCAGTTTAAGTCCGTTGGAGACCCAGTACTTC.

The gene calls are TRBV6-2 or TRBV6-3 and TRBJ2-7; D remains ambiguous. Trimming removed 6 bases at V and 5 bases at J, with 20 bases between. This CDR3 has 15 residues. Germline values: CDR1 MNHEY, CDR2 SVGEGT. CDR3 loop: CASSQPTVLPNEQYF. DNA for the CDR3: TGTGCCAGCAGCCAACCGACGGTTCTCCCCAACGAGCAGTACTTC.

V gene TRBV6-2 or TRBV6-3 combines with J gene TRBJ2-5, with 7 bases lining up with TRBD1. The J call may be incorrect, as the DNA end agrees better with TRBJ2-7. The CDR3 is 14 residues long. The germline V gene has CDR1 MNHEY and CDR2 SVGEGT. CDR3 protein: CASSIQGMINEQYF. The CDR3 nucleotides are TGTGCCAGCAGTATACAGGGGATGATCAACGAGCAGTACTTC.

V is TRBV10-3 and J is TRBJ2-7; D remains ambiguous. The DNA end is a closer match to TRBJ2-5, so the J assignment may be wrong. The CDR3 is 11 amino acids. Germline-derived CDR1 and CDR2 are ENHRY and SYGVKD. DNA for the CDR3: TGTGCCATCAGTGACCTGGAGACCCAGTACTTC. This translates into CAISDLETQYF.

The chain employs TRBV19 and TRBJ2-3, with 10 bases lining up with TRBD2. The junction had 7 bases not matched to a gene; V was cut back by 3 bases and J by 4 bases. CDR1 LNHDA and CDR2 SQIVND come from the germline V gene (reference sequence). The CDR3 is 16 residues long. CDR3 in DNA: TGTGCCAGTAGTATCGGAGCGGGAGGGCCGCCAGATACGCAGTATTTT. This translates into CASSIGAGGPPDTQYF. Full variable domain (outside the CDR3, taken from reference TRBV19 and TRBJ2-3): DGGITQSPKYLFRKEGQNVTLSCEQNLNHDAMYWYRQDPGQGLRLIYYSQIVNDFQKGDIAEGYSVSREKKESFPLTVTSAQKNPTAFYLCASSIGAGGPPDTQYFGPGTRLTVL.